This T cell receptor beta chain emerged from a study of cytotoxic CD8 clonotypes in ibrutinib-treated CLL. As for the study in general: Treatment had run for a median around 12 months, range 6 to 36, when response samples were taken.

The planned depth of sequencing spanned 1 in 200,000 to 1 in 1 million T cells. TCRdb's copy holds only in-frame clones and misses some; the assay was immunoSEQ multiplex PCR. The table records around 310,000 clones, 70% to 80% of them present only once. The sample here was PBMCs, taken before ibrutinib treatment. The source of this sequence is a human donor with chronic lymphocytic leukemia.

CDR3 sequence (DNA): TGTGCCAGCAGTTACTCGTGGACAGGGATCACCGGGGAGCTGTTTTTT. Translation gives CASSYSWTGITGELFF. The V gene is TRBV6-5, the J gene TRBJ2-2; 8 nucleotides match TRBD1. V was clipped by 0 bases and J by 4 bases; unmatched bases: 4. Germline V gives CDR1 MNHEY, CDR2 SVGAGI. This CDR3 comprises 16 residues.